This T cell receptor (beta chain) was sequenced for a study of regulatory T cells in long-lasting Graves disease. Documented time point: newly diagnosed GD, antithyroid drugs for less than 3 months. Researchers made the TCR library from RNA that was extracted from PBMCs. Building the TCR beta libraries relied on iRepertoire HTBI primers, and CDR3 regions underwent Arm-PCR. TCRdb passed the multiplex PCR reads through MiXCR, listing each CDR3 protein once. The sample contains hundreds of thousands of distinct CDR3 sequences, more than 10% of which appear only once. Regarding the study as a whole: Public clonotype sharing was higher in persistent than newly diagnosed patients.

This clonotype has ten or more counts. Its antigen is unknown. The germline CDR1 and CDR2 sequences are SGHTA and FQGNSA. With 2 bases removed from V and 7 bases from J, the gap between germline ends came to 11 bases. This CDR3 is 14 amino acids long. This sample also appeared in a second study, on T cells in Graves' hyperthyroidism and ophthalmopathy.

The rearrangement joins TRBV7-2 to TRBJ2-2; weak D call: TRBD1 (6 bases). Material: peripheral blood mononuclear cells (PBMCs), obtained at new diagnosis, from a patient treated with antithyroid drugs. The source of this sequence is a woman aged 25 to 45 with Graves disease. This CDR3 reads CASSLSAGDGELFF. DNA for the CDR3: TGTGCCAGCAGCTTATCGGCAGGGGACGGGGAGCTGTTTTTT.